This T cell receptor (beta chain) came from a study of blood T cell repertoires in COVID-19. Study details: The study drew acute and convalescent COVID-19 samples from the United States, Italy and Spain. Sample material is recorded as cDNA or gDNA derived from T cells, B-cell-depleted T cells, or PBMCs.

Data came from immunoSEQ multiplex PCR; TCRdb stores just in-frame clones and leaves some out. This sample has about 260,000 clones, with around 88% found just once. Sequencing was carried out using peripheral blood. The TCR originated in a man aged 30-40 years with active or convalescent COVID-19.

In DNA, the CDR3 is TGTGCCAGCAGCTTAGGTGGCCCCACCTACAATGAGCAGTTCTTC. Translation gives CASSLGGPTYNEQFF. The chain has TRBV7-9 and TRBJ2-1; unclear D gene. Looked up from germline, CDR1 is SEHNR and CDR2 is FQNEAQ (reference sequence). This CDR3 comprises 15 residues. Trimming removed 1 base at V and 2 bases at J, with 9 bases between.